One sample yielded the 27 T cell receptor beta chains listed below, sequenced in a study of shared T cell receptors in the human thymus. Profiled with immunoSEQ multiplex PCR; TCRdb holds only in-frame clones, not every one. The sample has hundreds of thousands of clones, around 87% seen once. These data were likewise used in another study, on human thymus T cells.

Sequencing used thymocytes. The receptors stem from a boy under two years old with a congenital heart defect.

This rearrangement joins TRBV19 to TRBJ2-5; tentatively, D is TRBD1 (6 bases). CDR1 and CDR2 from the germline V gene are LNHDA and SQIVND (reference sequence). The V and J ends lost 3 bases and 5 bases respectively, with 28 bases between them. The CDR3 is 19 amino acids. The CDR3 DNA sequence: TGTGCCAGTAGTATGGGTTATGGGGGCCGAAGGGCATATGGGGAGACCCAGTACTTC. The encoded protein is CASSMGYGGRRAYGETQYF.

The chain carries TRBV5-1 and TRBJ2-4, with D perhaps TRBD1 (6 bases). Trimming pared 0 bases from V and 1 base from J, leaving 17 bases between. The CDR3 sequence is 18 residues long. Germline values: CDR1 SGHRS, CDR2 YFSETQ. CDR3 nucleotides: TGCGCCAGCAGCTTGGACAGGGAGCCGCCTACGGCCAAAAACATTCAGTACTTC. It translates to CASSLDREPPTAKNIQYF.

The J gene is TRBJ2-1, the V gene TRBV30; D might be TRBD1 (5 bases). V lost 3 bases and J 10 bases, leaving 19 bases between the germline ends. Per the germline V gene, CDR1 is GTSNPN and CDR2 is SVGIG (reference sequence). The CDR3 is 14 amino acids. The CDR3 DNA is TGTGCCTGGAGCTCAAGGCCAGACAGCGTCGAGCAGTTCTTC. Residues: CAWSSRPDSVEQFF.

The chain recombines TRBV2 with TRBJ1-1, with 8 nucleotides matching TRBD1. V shed 6 bases and J 10 bases; nucleotides not matched to a gene: 22. CDR3 length: 17 residues. Germline V lookup: CDR1 SNHLY, CDR2 FYNNEI. The CDR3 loop reads CASRPPEDREVCMVAFF. The CDR3, as DNA: TGTGCCAGCAGGCCTCCTGAGGACAGGGAAGTATGTATGGTAGCTTTCTTT.

The chain uses TRBV5-1 and TRBJ2-1, with 10 bases lining up with TRBD2. The CDR3 length is 17 residues. In germline, CDR1 is SGHRS, CDR2 YFSETQ. The ends lost 4 bases at V and 5 bases at J; junction bases unmatched: 12. This CDR3 is CASSESWTSGFNNEQFF. The CDR3 DNA reads as TGCGCCAGCAGCGAGTCCTGGACTAGCGGTTTCAACAATGAGCAGTTCTTC. The full variable domain, in which reference TRBV5-1 and TRBJ2-1 provide the parts outside the CDR3, is KAGVTQTPRYLIKTRGQQVTLSCSPISGHRSVSWYQQTPGQGLQFLFEYFSETQRNKGNFPGRFSGRQFSNSRSEMNVSTLELGDSALYLCASSESWTSGFNNEQFFGPGTRLTVL.

This chain joins TRBV9 and TRBJ2-7; the match to TRBD2 covers 13 bases. The trim removed 4 bases at V and 2 bases at J, leaving 3 bases unmatched. This CDR3 contains 15 residues. Germline V CDR1 and CDR2: SGDLS, YYNGEE. The CDR3 coding sequence is TGTGCCAGCAGCCTGGGACTAGCGGGACCCTACGAGCAGTACTTC. This translates into CASSLGLAGPYEQYF. Full variable domain (outside the CDR3, taken from reference TRBV9 and TRBJ2-7): DSGVTQTPKHLITATGQRVTLRCSPRSGDLSVYWYQQSLDQGLQFLIQYYNGEERAKGNILERFSAQQFPDLHSELNLSSLELGDSALYFCASSLGLAGPYEQYFGPGTRLTVT.

The V call is TRBV5-4, the J call TRBJ2-7, with TRBD1 matching 10 bases. With 4 bases clipped from V and 3 bases from J, the junction kept 19 bases outside the gene matches. Germline lookup yields CDR1 SGHNT and CDR2 YYREEE (reference sequence). The CDR3 spans 19 residues. CDR3 residues: CASSPLDGTGAAEVYEQYF. DNA of the CDR3: TGTGCCAGCAGCCCCTTAGACGGGACAGGGGCCGCAGAGGTCTACGAGCAGTACTTC.

V usage is TRBV4-3 and J usage is TRBJ2-3; TRBD2 matches 10 bases. Germline V CDR1 and CDR2: LGHNA, YSLEER. The V and J ends lost 0 bases and 4 bases, in that order; junction bases with no gene match: 13. The CDR3 covers 19 residues. The DNA for the CDR3 is TGCGCCAGCAGCCAAGAGACCTGGGCTAGCGGGAGTATTCCAGATACGCAGTATTTT. It codes for CASSQETWASGSIPDTQYF.

The rearrangement links TRBV25-1 to TRBJ2-2; D is possibly TRBD2 (5 bases). This CDR3 has 16 residues. V lost 4 bases, J lost 2 bases, and 14 bases lay in between. From germline, CDR1 is MGHDK and CDR2 SYGVNS. The CDR3 reads CASSGNSAINTGELFF. As DNA, the CDR3 is TGTGCCAGCAGTGGGAATAGCGCAATTAACACCGGGGAGCTGTTTTTT.

The chain employs TRBV5-6 and TRBJ2-3; 10 nucleotides match TRBD2. The CDR3 spans 17 residues. J lost 5 bases, V lost 4 bases, and 13 bases had no gene match. The V gene's germline CDR1 is SGHDT and CDR2 YYEEEE. For the CDR3, the DNA is TGTGCCAGCAGCCTACCGGGGCTAGCGGGAGTTGAAGATACGCAGTATTTT. Residues: CASSLPGLAGVEDTQYF.

The V and J genes are TRBV14 and TRBJ2-5, with a tentative D call TRBD2 (6 bases). Germline values: CDR1 SGHDN, CDR2 FVKESK. V lost 3 bases and J 2 bases, leaving 13 bases between the germline ends. CDR3 length: 15 amino acids. CDR3 coding DNA: TGTGCCAGCAGCCACGGCGCGGGGAGGCAAGAGACCCAGTACTTC. Its protein product is CASSHGAGRQETQYF.

This clone was counted a single time. The rearrangement joins TRBV19 to TRBJ2-1; 9 positions agree with TRBD2. The CDR3 totals 14 residues. CDR1 LNHDA and CDR2 SQIVND come from the germline V gene (reference sequence). The trim removed 4 bases at V and 10 bases at J, leaving 8 bases unmatched. The CDR3 sequence is CASSTGVAGAEQFF. As DNA, the CDR3 is TGTGCCAGTAGTACGGGGGTAGCGGGAGCGGAGCAGTTCTTC.

CDR3 sequence: CSARRQGAQYF. CDR3 bases: TGCAGTGCTAGGCGGCAGGGTGCGCAGTATTTT. The rearrangement joins TRBV20-1 to TRBJ2-3, with D perhaps matching TRBD1 (5 bases). The germline CDR1 and CDR2 sequences are DFQATT and SNEGSKA (reference sequence). Trimming took 3 bases from V and 10 from J, leaving 11 bases between them. The CDR3 length is 11 residues.

The CDR3 protein is CASSDPTSGNGETQYF. CDR3 DNA: TGTGCCAGCAGTGACCCGACTAGCGGGAACGGAGAGACCCAGTACTTC. The chain recombines TRBV6-1 with TRBJ2-5; 11 bases fit TRBD2. This CDR3 comprises 16 residues. The V segment lost 3 bases and the J segment 4 bases; nucleotides outside the gene matches: 7. Germline assignment: CDR1 MNHNS and CDR2 SASEGT.

The genes are TRBV7-9 and TRBJ2-3; the D gene is possibly TRBD2 (5 bases). The CDR3 length is 16 residues. The germline CDR1 and CDR2 sequences are SEHNR and FQNEAQ (reference sequence). The V gene lost 1 base and the J gene lost 0 bases, with 11 bases spanning the gap. The CDR3 DNA reads as TGTGCCAGCAGCTTAGTTATGAGGGCTAGCACAGATACGCAGTATTTT. It yields the protein CASSLVMRASTDTQYF.

The chain is built from TRBV5-6 and TRBJ2-1, with 7 bases fitting TRBD2. CDR1 is SGHDT and CDR2 is YYEEEE in the germline V gene. The junction had 18 bases not matched to a gene; V was cut back by 5 bases and J by 10 bases. This CDR3 contains 16 residues. The CDR3 sequence: CASRSGASDFSGEQFF. The CDR3 DNA reads TGTGCCAGCAGGAGCGGGGCTAGCGACTTCTCAGGGGAGCAGTTCTTC. The whole variable domain, remainder taken from reference TRBV5-6 and TRBJ2-1, is DAGVTQSPTHLIKTRGQQVTLRCSPKSGHDTVSWYQQALGQGPQFIFQYYEEEERQRGNFPDRFSGHQFPNYSSELNVNALLLGDSALYLCASRSGASDFSGEQFFGPGTRLTVL.

On this clone itself: One junction end disagrees with the germline gene, perhaps due to a read error. The V and J genes are TRBV28 and TRBJ1-5, with 7 positions matching TRBD1. The CDR3 totals 15 residues. The germline CDR1 and CDR2 sequences are MDHEN and SYDVKM. The CDR3 region has the DNA TGTGCCAGCAGTTTGGGACAGCATAGCAATAAGCCCCAGCATTTT. The encoded protein is CASSLGQHSNKPQHF.

This clone occurred once. Additional DNA sequences in this sample encode the identical CDR3. The rearrangement uses TRBV4-3 and TRBJ2-7, with D unresolved. This CDR3 is built from 12 residues. The V end lost 0 bases, the J end lost 5 bases, and 5 bases lay between the germline ends. Germline CDR1 and CDR2: LGHNA and YSLEER. The CDR3: CASSQEGDEQYF. The CDR3 nucleotides read TGCGCCAGCAGCCAAGAAGGAGACGAGCAGTACTTC.

This clone was recorded once. The chain is built from TRBV7-9 and TRBJ2-5; D is unclear. Trimming took off 2 bases at V and 3 bases at J, with 19 bases between the two ends. This CDR3 comprises 17 residues. CDR1 SEHNR and CDR2 FQNEAQ come from the germline V gene (reference sequence). The CDR3, as DNA: TGTGCCAGCAGCTTACATATTGACACCCATGAAAAAGAGACCCAGTACTTC. Amino acids: CASSLHIDTHEKETQYF.

The chain is built from TRBV4-1 and TRBJ2-5; 10 positions match TRBD2. Germline trimming cut 0 bases from V and 2 bases from J; bases unmatched to any gene: 9. The CDR3 runs to 18 residues. Germline CDR1 reads MGHRA; CDR2 reads YSYEKL. For the CDR3, the DNA is TGCGCCAGCAGCCAAGATCTTGTCGCTAGCGGGAGACAAGAGACCCAGTACTTC. Translated: CASSQDLVASGRQETQYF.

The chain carries TRBV6-1 and TRBJ1-5, with D possibly TRBD1 on 5 matching bases. CDR3 length: 16 residues. V shed 3 bases and J shed 5 bases, with 17 bases lying between them. Germline loops: CDR1 MNHNS, CDR2 SASEGT. The CDR3 nucleotides are TGTGCCAGCAGTGAGTCTTCCTGGGAGGGGCATCAGCCCCAGCATTTT. Translated, it gives CASSESSWEGHQPQHF.

The genes are TRBV21-1 and TRBJ2-7; whether TRBD1, the table's D call, matches the DNA was not checked. TRBV21-1 is marked as a pseudogene. The CDR3 is made up of 15 amino acids. CDR3 residues: CASILHRGCSYEQYF. DNA for the CDR3: TGTGCCAGCATACTGCACAGGGGGTGTTCCTACGAGCAGTACTTC.

This clone appeared once. The chain joins TRBV5-4 to TRBJ2-3, with a possible D match to TRBD1 (6 bases). V was cut by 4 bases and J by 1 base, with 16 bases left in between. CDR1 and CDR2 (germline): SGHNT, YYREEE (reference sequence). This CDR3 contains 16 residues. The CDR3: CASSPRQGGGTDTQYF. In DNA, the CDR3 is TGTGCCAGCAGCCCCCGCCAAGGGGGAGGCACAGATACGCAGTATTTT. Variable domain in full (rest from reference TRBV5-4 and TRBJ2-3): ETGVTQSPTHLIKTRGQQVTLRCSSQSGHNTVSWYQQALGQGPQFIFQYYREEENGRGNFPPRFSGLQFPNYSSELNVNALELDDSALYLCASSPRQGGGTDTQYFGPGTRLTVL.

The chain employs TRBV5-1 and TRBJ1-4; TRBD1 matches at 8 bases. The ends lost 4 bases at V and 7 bases at J; junction bases unmatched: 6. The germline CDR1 and CDR2 sequences are SGHRS and YFSETQ. This CDR3 has 14 amino acids. CDR3 sequence (DNA): TGCGCCAGCAGCCCGGACAGGGTTGGTGAAAAACTGTTTTTT. Translating it yields CASSPDRVGEKLFF.

Of note for this clone: The junction and the germline gene differ at one end; a read error may be behind it. The chain is built from TRBV6-5 and TRBJ2-4; D remains unclear. The CDR3 sequence is 14 residues long. Per the germline V gene, CDR1 is MNHEY and CDR2 is SVGAGI. For the CDR3, the DNA is TGTACCAGCACGGTGGAGCTAGCCAAAAACATTCAGTACTTC. It is translated as CTSTVELAKNIQYF.

The chain employs TRBV19 and TRBJ1-2; D gene uncertain. The germline gives CDR1 LNHDA, CDR2 SQIVND (reference sequence). CDR3 length: 13 amino acids. Trimming stripped 3 bases from V and 4 bases from J, with 9 bases between. CDR3 protein: CASSITTGYGYTF. CDR3 sequence (DNA): TGTGCCAGTAGTATCACAACGGGCTATGGCTACACCTTC.

The chain carries TRBV27 and TRBJ1-2, with 9 bases lining up with TRBD1. From germline, CDR1 is MNHEY and CDR2 SMNVEV (reference sequence). J was trimmed by 8 bases and V by 2 bases; bases with no gene match: 6. The CDR3 length is 14 residues. DNA of the CDR3: TGTGCCAGCAGTTTAGTGGACAGGGGAGCGGGCTACACCTTC. Translating it yields CASSLVDRGAGYTF.